One sample yielded the 8 T cell receptor beta chains listed below, sequenced in a study of blood T cell repertoires in COVID-19. TCRdb keeps only in-frame clones here, not all; method: immunoSEQ multiplex PCR. This table has over 85,000 clones, around nine tenths appearing once. What was sequenced was peripheral blood. These receptors originate from a woman in her forties or fifties with acute or convalescent COVID-19.

J is TRBJ2-7 and V is TRBV6-6; TRBD2 is a possible D gene (6 bases). The CDR3 is 14 amino acids. CDR1 is MNHNY and CDR2 is SVGAGI in the germline V gene (reference sequence). The V end lost 5 bases, the J end lost 3 bases, and 14 bases lay between the germline ends. DNA for the CDR3: TGTGCCAGCAGTACCGGGAGTCCTCTCTACGAGCAGTACTTC. It translates to CASSTGSPLYEQYF.

The chain carries TRBV11-2 and TRBJ2-3, with 8 bases that match TRBD2. CDR1 SGHAT and CDR2 FQNNGV come from the germline V gene. V lost 3 bases to trimming and J lost 4 bases; unmatched junction nucleotides: 6. CDR3 length equals 15 residues. The CDR3 loop is CASSLSGGFADTQYF. CDR3 coding DNA: TGTGCCAGCAGCTTGAGCGGGGGTTTCGCAGATACGCAGTATTTT.

This rearrangement joins TRBV7-9 to TRBJ1-5, with D unresolved. There are 15 residues in the CDR3. CDR1 and CDR2 from the germline V gene are SEHNR and FQNEAQ (reference sequence). V lost 2 bases to trimming and J lost 11 bases, with 19 bases between them. This CDR3 is CASSLNGPRLGAQHF. The CDR3 region has the DNA TGTGCCAGCAGCTTAAACGGCCCCCGGCTCGGGGCCCAGCATTTT.

V and J are TRBV19 and TRBJ2-7; 7 positions agree with TRBD1. CDR3 length equals 14 residues. The germline V gene has CDR1 LNHDA and CDR2 SQIVND (reference sequence). The ends lost 3 bases at V and 3 bases at J; junction bases unmatched: 5. CDR3 in DNA: TGTGCCAGTAGTATCCGGGACAGTGGCTACGAGCAGTACTTC. Its translation is CASSIRDSGYEQYF.

V usage is TRBV30 and J usage is TRBJ1-3, with unresolved D. The germline gives CDR1 GTSNPN, CDR2 SVGIG (reference sequence). The V end was cut by 2 bases, the J end by 3 bases, with 8 bases between. CDR3 length: 13 amino acids. The CDR3 DNA is TGTGCCTGGAGTACCGGGGTTGGAAACACCATATATTTT. Residues: CAWSTGVGNTIYF.

This chain links TRBV27 with TRBJ2-1; D perhaps matches TRBD2 (5 bases). CDR1 MNHEY and CDR2 SMNVEV come from the germline V gene (reference sequence). The CDR3 spans 14 residues. V dropped 6 bases and J dropped 0 bases, with 9 bases sitting between them. The CDR3 nucleotides are TGTGCCAGCAGGACACTAGGCTCCTACAATGAGCAGTTCTTC. Protein product: CASRTLGSYNEQFF.

The V and J genes are TRBV6-5 and TRBJ1-5; D is uncertain. Germline CDR1 and CDR2: MNHEY and SVGAGI. Trimming removed 0 bases at V and 2 bases at J, with 8 bases between. CDR3 size: 15 residues. The CDR3 here is CASSYSSTGNQPQHF. CDR3 nucleotides: TGTGCCAGCAGTTACTCCTCTACGGGCAATCAGCCCCAGCATTTT.

This chain joins TRBV7-2 and TRBJ2-7, with D uncertain. Germline lookup yields CDR1 SGHTA and CDR2 FQGNSA. The CDR3 has 14 residues. V was shortened by 5 bases and J by 3 bases, with 14 bases between the two germline ends. The CDR3 is CASSIRAGRYEQYF. In nucleotides, the CDR3 is TGTGCCAGCAGCATCCGAGCCGGTCGCTACGAGCAGTACTTC.